A single sample gave rise to the 18 T cell receptor beta chains below, sequenced in a study of cytomegalovirus exposure and HLA in healthy donors. The PCR employed 60 Vbeta primers together with 13 Jbeta primers. Generated by immunoSEQ multiplex PCR, the TCRdb table keeps only in-frame clones and is missing some. Among around 150,000 clones listed, roughly 9.6% were seen once. The source material was PBMCs. These receptors were obtained from a middle-aged woman in good health and CMV-seropositive.

The chain couples TRBV7-9 to TRBJ1-1; a weak D match, TRBD1 (5 bases). The CDR3 is 16 residues long. Germline CDR1 SEHNR, CDR2 FQNEAQ (reference sequence). With 4 bases removed from V and 0 bases from J, the gap between germline ends came to 15 bases. CDR3 bases: TGTGCCAGCAGCTCCCCCACAGGTCCGATGAACACTGAAGCTTTCTTT. Translating gives CASSSPTGPMNTEAFF.

The chain links TRBV4-1 to TRBJ1-3, with 12 positions matching TRBD1. V shed 1 base, J shed 4 bases, and the junction held 5 bases outside the gene matches. CDR1 MGHRA and CDR2 YSYEKL come from the germline V gene. The CDR3 is made up of 17 amino acids. The CDR3 reads CASSQGGQGARGNTIYF. The CDR3 DNA reads as TGCGCCAGCAGCCAAGGGGGACAGGGGGCGCGAGGAAACACCATATATTTT.

This clone has more than one count but fewer than ten. This chain links TRBV19 with TRBJ2-5, with 13 positions matching TRBD2. Trimming took 3 bases from V and 7 from J; bases not matched to a gene: 8. Germline V gene data show CDR1 as LNHDA and CDR2 as SQIVND (reference sequence). The length of the CDR3 is 16 residues. The DNA of the CDR3 is TGTGCCAGTAGTATCGGGGGGACTAGCGGGGTCGGGACCCAGTACTTC. Translating gives CASSIGGTSGVGTQYF.

This clone was seen a few times. This chain joins TRBV19 and TRBJ2-6, with D possibly matching TRBD2 (5 bases). CDR3 length: 16 residues. The V gene lost 3 bases and the J gene lost 4 bases, with 13 bases spanning the gap. The germline V gene has CDR1 LNHDA and CDR2 SQIVND (reference sequence). CDR3 sequence: CASSIQLGSGANVLTF. CDR3 DNA: TGTGCCAGTAGTATTCAACTGGGGAGCGGGGCCAACGTCCTGACTTTC.

This clone has a handful of counts. The chain has TRBV18 and TRBJ1-6, with 7 bases that match TRBD1. Germline lookup yields CDR1 KGHSH and CDR2 LQKENI. The CDR3 has 16 residues. With 3 bases clipped from V and 4 bases from J, the junction kept 6 bases outside the gene matches. CDR3 loop: CASSPRGREYNSPLHF. CDR3 DNA sequence: TGTGCCAGCTCACCGAGGGGGCGCGAATATAATTCACCCCTCCACTTT.

This clone turned up a few times. This chain uses TRBV7-2 with TRBJ1-1; a possible D gene is TRBD1 (6 bases). Trimming removed 4 bases from V and 8 bases from J, with 11 bases in between. Germline V gene sequence: CDR1 SGHTA, CDR2 FQGNSA. The CDR3 has 12 residues. CDR3 residues: CASSYRTGEAFF. The CDR3 nucleotides read TGTGCCAGCAGCTACCGAACAGGGGAAGCTTTCTTT.

The chain links TRBV19 to TRBJ2-1; TRBD2 might be the D (7 bases). Germline values: CDR1 LNHDA, CDR2 SQIVND (reference sequence). This CDR3 comprises 14 residues. V was pared by 3 bases and J by 2 bases, with 8 bases between. The CDR3 is CASSIGGPYNEQFF. CDR3 nucleotides: TGTGCCAGTAGTATCGGGGGGCCCTACAATGAGCAGTTCTTC.

The chain joins TRBV6-1 to TRBJ2-1; 8 bases line up with TRBD2. J gave up 8 bases and V 4 bases, and 7 bases lay outside the gene matches. Germline assignment: CDR1 MNHNS and CDR2 SASEGT. CDR3 size: 14 residues. The CDR3 reads CASSGRGASYEQFF. The CDR3 DNA follows: TGTGCCAGCAGTGGGCGGGGGGCCAGCTATGAGCAGTTCTTC.

This clone was recorded only once. The V and J genes are TRBV5-1 and TRBJ2-5; 9 bases line up with TRBD1. CDR3 length: 15 amino acids. Germline V gene lookup returns CDR1 SGHRS and CDR2 YFSETQ. V gave up 4 bases and J gave up 3 bases; unmatched junction bases: 7. This CDR3 is CASSDLQGAKETQYF. CDR3 nucleotides: TGCGCCAGCAGCGACCTACAGGGGGCTAAAGAGACCCAGTACTTC.

The chain carries TRBV5-1 and TRBJ1-6; D is unresolved. CDR3 size: 12 residues. CDR1 is SGHRS and CDR2 is YFSETQ in the germline V gene. Trimming stripped 6 bases from V and 8 bases from J, with 9 bases between. The CDR3 coding sequence is TGCGCCAGCAAGGTCGGGGATTCACCCCTCCACTTT. Its translation: CASKVGDSPLHF. Using reference TRBV5-1 and TRBJ1-6 for the parts outside the CDR3, the full variable domain is KAGVTQTPRYLIKTRGQQVTLSCSPISGHRSVSWYQQTPGQGLQFLFEYFSETQRNKGNFPGRFSGRQFSNSRSEMNVSTLELGDSALYLCASKVGDSPLHFGNGTRLTVT.

V usage is TRBV25-1 and J usage is TRBJ2-3; 8 bases line up with TRBD2. J was trimmed by 6 bases and V by 2 bases; bases with no gene match: 4. The germline CDR1 and CDR2 sequences are MGHDK and SYGVNS. This CDR3 region has 14 residues. CDR3 amino acids: CASSEQGLGDTQYF. The CDR3 DNA is TGTGCCAGCAGTGAACAGGGACTAGGGGATACGCAGTATTTT.

This clone was observed a handful of times. The junction differs from germline at one of its ends, possibly a read error. The chain has TRBV9 and TRBJ1-3; D not resolved. The germline gives CDR1 SGDLS, CDR2 YYNGEE. The CDR3 loop spans 17 amino acids. CDR3 residues: CASGVFDQVQNGNTIYF. For the CDR3, the DNA is TGTGCCAGCGGCGTGTTTGATCAAGTACAGAATGGAAACACCATATATTTT. The variable domain in full, with the rest retrieved from reference TRBV9 and TRBJ1-3, is DSGVTQTPKHLITATGQRVTLRCSPRSGDLSVYWYQQSLDQGLQFLIQYYNGEERAKGNILERFSAQQFPDLHSELNLSSLELGDSALYFCASGVFDQVQNGNTIYFGEGSWLTVV.

The sample holds a few counts of this clone. The chain recombines TRBV19 with TRBJ1-1, with 8 bases aligning to TRBD1. The CDR3 runs to 14 residues. The germline CDR1 and CDR2 sequences are LNHDA and SQIVND (reference sequence). V gave up 1 base and J gave up 2 bases; unmatched junction bases: 0. The CDR3 bases are TGTGCCAGTAGTATAGCAGGGGGCAACACTGAAGCTTTCTTT. It specifies CASSIAGGNTEAFF.

The gene calls are TRBV7-3 and TRBJ1-1; maybe TRBD1 (5 bases). This CDR3 is built from 16 residues. Germline V gives CDR1 SGHTA, CDR2 FQGTGA. V was shortened by 5 bases and J by 0 bases, with 16 bases between the two germline ends. In nucleotides, the CDR3 is TGTGCCAGCAGCCCCGGGGGGTTGACAGTGAACACTGAAGCTTTCTTT. This translates into CASSPGGLTVNTEAFF.

The rearrangement links TRBV25-1 to TRBJ2-5; 7 bases agree with TRBD1. The CDR3 runs 17 residues. Germline CDR1 and CDR2: MGHDK and SYGVNS. V shed 3 bases and J 4 bases; nucleotides not matched to a gene: 14. CDR3 sequence reads: CASSDPFDEGAVETQYF. DNA of the CDR3: TGTGCCAGCAGTGACCCCTTCGATGAGGGGGCCGTAGAGACCCAGTACTTC.

This chain links TRBV11-3 with TRBJ2-7; D unclear. Germline V CDR1 and CDR2: SGHNT, YENEEA. The CDR3 runs 15 residues. V dropped 0 bases and J dropped 3 bases, with 12 bases sitting between them. The CDR3 is CASSLDRGISYEQYF. The CDR3 DNA reads as TGTGCCAGCAGCTTAGATAGAGGAATCAGCTACGAGCAGTACTTC.

The genes are TRBV27 and TRBJ1-2, with D maybe TRBD1 (6 bases). The CDR3 is made up of 13 amino acids. Germline CDR1 reads MNHEY; CDR2 reads SMNVEV (reference sequence). Deletions cut 6 bases from V and 1 base from J, with 9 bases between. CDR3 region: CASSPDSNYGYTF. CDR3 nucleotide sequence: TGTGCCAGCAGCCCGGACAGTAACTATGGCTACACCTTC.

This chain joins TRBV5-1 and TRBJ1-6; possibly TRBD1 for D (6 bases). The CDR3 length is 15 residues. V lost 4 bases, J lost 5 bases, and 13 bases lay in between. Germline V CDR1 and CDR2: SGHRS, YFSETQ. CDR3 in DNA: TGCGCCAGCAGCGTCGGGACACCTAATAATTCACCCCTCCACTTT. Amino acid sequence: CASSVGTPNNSPLHF.